Listed below are T cell receptor beta chains from one sample, sequenced in a study of T-cell memory formation after mild COVID-19. TCRdb ran MiXCR on the 5' RACE reads and lists one entry per CDR3 protein. This sample has more than 250,000 distinct CDR3 sequences, with about 16% found just once. Sequencing was done on a sample of PBMCs or a T cell subset sorted from them (not recorded which). Every receptor here comes from a young man who had mild COVID-19 (a few samples of this study predate the infection). Cell type and time point are not known. Both conserved end residues are part of each CDR3. Each record gives: clone size, D gene, J gene, V gene, CDR3 protein, CDR3 DNA. D genes are given only for firm matches. Rows may omit the clone size; those that give it use once, few, many or a size class.

>NA|NA|TRBJ2-1|TRBV7-9
CASRPKGYNEQFF
TGTGCCAGCCGCCCTAAGGGGTACAATGAGCAGTTCTTC
>many|TRBD1|TRBJ2-1|TRBV10-1
CASISGQGAAYPQSNEQFF
TGCGCCAGCATTAGCGGACAGGGGGCGGCGTACCCCCAGTCGAATGAGCAGTTCTTC
>few|TRBD1|TRBJ2-7|TRBV6-5
CASRSGGASYEQYF
TGTGCCAGCAGATCAGGGGGCGCCTCCTACGAGCAGTACTTC
>NA|NA|TRBJ1-3|TRBV5-5
CASRPGPHITPRSGNTIYF
TGTGCCAGCAGACCGGGACCTCACATCACCCCCCGCTCTGGAAACACCATATATTTT
>once|NA|TRBJ2-5|TRBV6-6
CASSRTGTLVGGTQYF
TGTGCCAGCAGCAGAACTGGGACGCTGGTAGGGGGGACCCAGTACTTC
>many|NA|TRBJ2-5|TRBV20-1
CSAIPTAPRSPQETQYF
TGCAGTGCCATTCCGACGGCCCCGCGAAGCCCCCAAGAGACCCAGTACTTC
>NA|NA|TRBJ1-1|TRBV7-2
CASSFWSSEAFF
TGTGCCAGCAGCTTTTGGTCCTCTGAAGCTTTCTTT
>many|TRBD1|TRBJ2-1|TRBV24-1
CATSLPGRGFSSYNEQFF
TGTGCCACCAGTTTACCGGGCAGGGGGTTCAGCTCCTACAATGAGCAGTTCTTC
>NA|NA|TRBJ2-3|TRBV6-1
CASSGQLFRGGNTQYF
TGTGCCAGCAGTGGCCAACTCTTCAGGGGCGGGAATACGCAGTATTTT
>NA|NA|TRBJ1-3|TRBV5-1
CASSLDTGAGRDSGNTIYF
TGCGCCAGCAGCTTGGACACCGGAGCCGGGCGAGACTCTGGAAACACCATATATTTT
>few|TRBD1|TRBJ2-1|TRBV6-5
CASNGQGGNEQFF
TGTGCCAGCAATGGACAGGGAGGCAATGAGCAGTTCTTC
>few|TRBD2|TRBJ2-5|TRBV4-1
CASSQDAGGNQETQYF
TGCGCCAGCAGCCAAGATGCCGGGGGGAACCAAGAGACCCAGTACTTC
>NA|NA|TRBJ2-1|TRBV7-3
CASSHIGRGAPDNEQFF
TGTGCCAGCAGCCATATTGGTAGGGGCGCTCCCGACAATGAGCAGTTCTTC
>few|NA|TRBJ1-5|TRBV2
CASNLLRALNQPQHF
TGTGCCAGCAATCTCCTTCGGGCACTTAATCAGCCCCAGCATTTT
>few|NA|TRBJ2-3|TRBV29-1
CSVGREADTQYF
TGCAGCGTTGGGAGAGAGGCAGATACGCAGTATTTT
>few|TRBD1|TRBJ1-4|TRBV20-1
CSAPTGYNEKLFF
TGCAGTGCCCCGACAGGGTATAATGAAAAACTGTTTTTT
>few|TRBD2|TRBJ2-2|TRBV20-1
CSSGLAGAGELFF
TGCAGCTCCGGACTAGCGGGGGCCGGGGAGCTGTTTTTT
>NA|NA|TRBJ2-5|TRBV3-1
CASSHSETQYF
TGTGCCAGCAGCCATTCGGAGACCCAGTACTTC
>few|NA|TRBJ2-5|TRBV10-2
CASSAGAETQYF
TGCGCCAGCAGTGCAGGGGCAGAGACCCAGTACTTC
>few|NA|TRBJ2-3|TRBV12-3/TRBV12-4
CASSVGGRADTQYF
TGTGCCAGCAGTGTCGGGGGGCGGGCAGATACGCAGTATTTT
>few|NA|TRBJ1-5|TRBV30
CAWSQDRIRPQHF
TGTGCCTGGAGTCAAGACAGGATCAGGCCCCAGCATTTT
>NA|NA|TRBJ2-4|TRBV4-1
CASSQVGGYDENIQYF
TGCGCCAGCAGCCAAGTGGGGGGTTATGATGAAAACATTCAGTACTTC
>few|NA|TRBJ2-3|TRBV5-1
CASSLGTATDTQYF
TGCGCCAGCAGCTTGGGGACAGCCACAGATACGCAGTATTTT
>NA|TRBD2|TRBJ2-1|TRBV2
CASIEGTSGGFGEQFF
TGTGCCAGCATTGAGGGGACTAGCGGGGGGTTTGGTGAGCAGTTCTTC
>few|NA|TRBJ1-4|TRBV12-3/TRBV12-4
CASSLGDARKGEKLFF
TGTGCCAGCAGTTTAGGGGACGCCCGGAAGGGTGAAAAACTGTTTTTT
>NA|NA|TRBJ1-1|TRBV15
CATSRVRRLITEAFF
TGTGCCACCAGCAGAGTTCGGCGGTTAATCACTGAAGCTTTCTTT
>NA|NA|TRBJ2-1|TRBV9
CASSGGFGRGHTEQFF
TGTGCCAGCAGCGGGGGGTTTGGACGGGGCCACACTGAGCAGTTCTTC
>NA|TRBD1|TRBJ2-4|TRBV6-5
CASSLLPGQGWSKNIQYF
TGTGCCAGCAGTTTACTCCCGGGACAGGGTTGGTCCAAAAACATTCAGTACTTC
>many|TRBD2|TRBJ2-5|TRBV12-3/TRBV12-4
CASSLVLAGVETQYF
TGTGCCAGCAGTTTAGTCCTAGCGGGGGTTGAGACCCAGTACTTC
>NA|NA|TRBJ2-7|TRBV12-3/TRBV12-4
CASRIGLQAVGEQYF
TGTGCCAGCAGGATAGGACTTCAAGCCGTTGGCGAGCAGTACTTC
>few|NA|TRBJ1-1|TRBV7-3
CASSLNEGTEAFF
TGTGCCAGCAGCTTAAACGAAGGCACTGAAGCTTTCTTT
>NA|NA|TRBJ2-3|TRBV24-1
CATSEPGIPDTQYF
TGTGCCACCAGTGAACCAGGGATCCCAGATACGCAGTATTTT
>NA|NA|TRBJ2-7|TRBV5-1
CASSVWDRTYEQYF
TGCGCCAGCAGCGTATGGGACCGAACCTACGAGCAGTACTTC
>few|TRBD2|TRBJ2-1|TRBV27
CASSSRGGPGTSSNEQFF
TGTGCCAGCAGTTCCCGGGGGGGACCCGGGACTAGTAGCAATGAGCAGTTCTTC
>few|NA|TRBJ1-1|TRBV7-9
CALRGSGEAFF
TGTGCCTTACGCGGGTCAGGGGAAGCTTTCTTT
>once|TRBD1|TRBJ1-1|TRBV2
CATTGTGVSEAFF
TGTGCCACCACGGGGACAGGGGTCTCTGAAGCTTTCTTT
>NA|NA|TRBJ1-1|TRBV7-9
CASSVLGGVPKAFF
TGTGCCAGCTCCGTCCTCGGGGGTGTACCGAAGGCTTTCTTT
>many|NA|TRBJ1-1|TRBV5-1
CASSLEAGREAFF
TGCGCCAGCAGCTTGGAGGCAGGTCGGGAAGCTTTCTTT
>few|NA|TRBJ1-6|TRBV7-9
CASSTWEGNSPLHF
TGTGCCAGCAGCACCTGGGAAGGGAATTCACCCCTCCACTTT
>NA|NA|TRBJ1-2|TRBV15
CATSRDTVEVYGYTF
TGTGCCACCAGCAGAGACACGGTTGAGGTCTATGGCTACACCTTC
>NA|TRBD1|TRBJ2-5|TRBV15
CATRWGQVSGTQYF
TGTGCCACCAGATGGGGACAGGTGTCCGGGACCCAGTACTTC
>NA|TRBD1|TRBJ2-7|TRBV5-1
CASSPGGKAYEQYF
TGCGCCAGCTCGCCAGGGGGCAAAGCTTACGAGCAGTACTTC
>NA|NA|TRBJ2-3|TRBV4-3
CASSQGGASTDTQYF
TGCGCCAGCAGCCAAGGGGGAGCTAGCACAGATACGCAGTATTTT
>few|NA|TRBJ2-6|TRBV12-3/TRBV12-4
CASSPDRESGANVLTF
TGTGCCAGCAGTCCCGACAGAGAGTCTGGGGCCAACGTCCTGACTTTC
>NA|TRBD2|TRBJ2-7|TRBV9
CASSVESGGAYEQYF
TGTGCCAGCAGCGTAGAGAGCGGGGGGGCTTACGAGCAGTACTTC